This entry lists 7 T cell receptor beta chains sequenced from one sample in a study of a mutant IDH1 vaccine in newly diagnosed glioma. For these receptors, no antigen is known. Sequencing was performed with immunoSEQ multiplex PCR; in TCRdb, only in-frame clones are kept and a portion is missing. The sample shows roughly 44,000 clones, around 86% of them seen only once. Time point of the sample: week 35, safety follow-up. Topical imiquimod accompanied each vaccine dose, which consisted of 300 ug of mutant IDH1 20-mer peptide. Sample: PBMCs, taken from a glioma patient whose treatment included an IDH1 peptide vaccine. The origin of the receptors is a woman in her thirties or forties with glioma. Some clones in this sample may be carry-over from other donors' samples.

Only one count was recorded for this clone. The chain joins TRBV4-1 to TRBJ2-7; D is possibly TRBD1 or TRBD2 (5 bases each). The CDR3 loop spans 15 amino acids. The V gene's germline CDR1 is MGHRA and CDR2 YSYEKL. V lost 0 bases, J lost 2 bases, and 11 bases lay in between. CDR3 sequence reads: CASSQEPGRPYEQYF. The CDR3 DNA sequence: TGCGCCAGCAGCCAAGAACCGGGACGGCCCTACGAGCAGTACTTC.

This chain connects TRBV4-1 to TRBJ2-1; D not resolved. The CDR3 contains 12 residues. Germline loops: CDR1 MGHRA, CDR2 YSYEKL. Between the trimmed V and J ends, which lost 4 bases and 8 bases, there was a span of 9 bases. CDR3 coding DNA: TGCGCCAGCAGCCCCCTGAGCGATGAGCAGTTCTTC. This sequence encodes CASSPLSDEQFF.

This chain uses TRBV19 with TRBJ2-7; D perhaps matches TRBD2 (6 bases). From germline, CDR1 is LNHDA and CDR2 SQIVND (reference sequence). V gave up 9 bases and J gave up 7 bases, with 22 bases separating them. The CDR3 is made up of 14 amino acids. CDR3 nucleotide sequence: TGTGCCAGCCGCCCGGTAGGAGGGGCGGGGGAGCAGTACTTC. As protein: CASRPVGGAGEQYF.

This clone was recorded only once. The chain combines TRBV7-8 with TRBJ2-7; D might be TRBD2 (6 bases). Germline V gene sequence: CDR1 SGHVS, CDR2 FQNEAQ. Trimming left V 4 bases short and J 7 bases short, with 14 bases between. The CDR3 totals 13 residues. This chain's CDR3 is CASSSGLYGEQYF. The CDR3 coding sequence is TGTGCCAGCAGCTCGGGACTCTATGGGGAGCAGTACTTC.

The rearrangement joins TRBV9 to TRBJ1-3; D gene unclear. V was trimmed by 0 bases and J by 0 bases, leaving 4 bases between them. The germline gives CDR1 SGDLS, CDR2 YYNGEE. The CDR3 runs 14 residues. The CDR3 DNA follows: TGTGCCAGCAGCGTAGGGAGCTCTGGAAACACCATATATTTT. It is translated as CASSVGSSGNTIYF. Variable domain in full (rest from reference TRBV9 and TRBJ1-3): DSGVTQTPKHLITATGQRVTLRCSPRSGDLSVYWYQQSLDQGLQFLIQYYNGEERAKGNILERFSAQQFPDLHSELNLSSLELGDSALYFCASSVGSSGNTIYFGEGSWLTVV.

The J gene is TRBJ2-2, the V gene TRBV12-5; no reliable D call. The CDR3 spans 13 residues. Deletions cut 1 base from V and 7 bases from J, with 7 bases between. Looked up from germline, CDR1 is LGHNT and CDR2 is FRNRAP. The CDR3 bases are TGTGCTAGTGGTTTGGGTCACGACGGGGAGCTGTTTTTT. Protein: CASGLGHDGELFF.

The gene calls are TRBV30 and TRBJ2-2; D is possibly TRBD1 (5 bases). The V and J ends lost 4 bases and 2 bases respectively, with 11 bases between them. This CDR3 spans 14 amino acids. Germline loops: CDR1 GTSNPN, CDR2 SVGIG (reference sequence). The CDR3 sequence: CAWIHRSNTGELFF. The CDR3 DNA sequence: TGTGCCTGGATTCACAGGAGCAACACCGGGGAGCTGTTTTTT.